The source of this T cell receptor (beta chain) is a study of graft-versus-host responses after intestinal transplantation. Libraries were prepared by immunoSEQ multiplex PCR; TCRdb keeps only in-frame clonotypes and omits some of them. The sample holds over 85,000 clones, about 93% seen once. The CDR3 has 15 amino acids. Germline assignment: CDR1 SGHTS and CDR2 YDEGEE. The V gene lost 0 bases and the J gene lost 0 bases, with 10 bases spanning the gap. With respect to this clone: What it binds is not known.

The input for sequencing was unstimulated CD8+ T cells sorted from spleen or lymph node cells, taken before intestinal transplant. The rearrangement links TRBV5-8 to TRBJ2-7; the D gene is possibly TRBD2 (5 bases). The TCR was taken from a human donor who received an intestinal transplant. The DNA for the CDR3 is TGTGCCAGCAGCTTGGATAGGAGGAGCTCCTACGAGCAGTACTTC. This codes for CASSLDRRSSYEQYF.